The 8 T cell receptor beta chains listed next were all sequenced from one sample in a study of monozygotic twins with inflammatory bowel disease. One entry per CDR3 protein, without DNA, is what TCRdb gives after re-calling the 5' RACE reads. The clone table shows about 300,000 distinct CDR3 sequences, with the ten largest holding roughly 5.3%. Sequencing was performed on blood. The source of these receptors is a human donor with ulcerative colitis or Crohn's disease, or a healthy co-twin of an affected twin (not recorded which).

This chain joins TRBV7-9 and TRBJ1-1; the TCRdb D gene call, TRBD1, has no DNA to confirm it. This CDR3 spans 12 amino acids. The V gene's germline CDR1 is SEHNR and CDR2 FQNEAQ (reference sequence). CDR3 amino acids: CASSLADLFGFF.

The J gene is TRBJ1-3, the V gene TRBV7-2. CDR3 size: 15 residues. Germline loops: CDR1 SGHTA, CDR2 FQGNSA. This CDR3 is CASSPRAGPLNTIYF.

The chain links TRBV7-6 to TRBJ2-3; lacking DNA, the TRBD2 call made by TCRdb goes unchecked. This CDR3 is built from 14 residues. The V gene's germline CDR1 is SGHVS and CDR2 FNYEAQ. CDR3 sequence reads: CVSSGKTSTDTQYF.

J is TRBJ1-5 and V is TRBV16; TCRdb proposes TRBD1, but this gene call is untestable without DNA. This CDR3 spans 15 amino acids. The V gene's germline CDR1 is KGHSY and CDR2 FQNENV. CDR3 amino acids: CASSPGQGGNQPQHF.

The chain employs TRBV7-3 and TRBJ2-7; without DNA, the TCRdb call of TRBD1 cannot be checked. Germline-derived CDR1 and CDR2 are SGHTA and FQGTGA. The CDR3 length is 14 residues. This CDR3 reads CASSLGTGKNEQYF.

V usage is TRBV27 and J usage is TRBJ2-5. CDR3 length: 13 amino acids. CDR1 and CDR2 (germline): MNHEY, SMNVEV (reference sequence). The CDR3 sequence is CASSVSLQETQYF.

This chain joins TRBV7-9 and TRBJ2-5; TCRdb outputs TRBD2, but without DNA this stays unchecked. This CDR3 comprises 12 residues. CDR1 is SEHNR and CDR2 is FQNEAQ in the germline V gene (reference sequence). The CDR3 is CASNSGQETQYF.

This rearrangement joins TRBV27 to TRBJ1-1; TCRdb's D call of TRBD1 is untestable without DNA. The CDR3 spans 17 residues. Looked up from germline, CDR1 is MNHEY and CDR2 is SMNVEV (reference sequence). The CDR3 reads CASSLYPPTMLGTEAFF.